This TCR beta chain was documented in a study of cytomegalovirus exposure and HLA in healthy donors. Study-level information: HLA-typed donors were the source of 82 million or so unique TCRs, which an early data release held. Of all 400 or so donors who were genotyped, about 80% belonged to the Caucasian-associated ancestry cluster.

The primer mix had 60 Vbeta and 13 Jbeta primers. The assay was immunoSEQ multiplex PCR, and TCRdb's table has in-frame clones only and misses some. The sample table sets out 100,000 to 150,000 clones. V shed 9 bases and J 1 base; nucleotides not matched to a gene: 7. Germline loops: CDR1 SNHLY, CDR2 FYNNEI. This CDR3 region has 14 residues. The TCR comes from a man between 40 and 49 years old in good health and CMV-seronegative. Sequencing used PBMCs. The chain is built from TRBV2 and TRBJ2-7; 9 bases map to TRBD2. The chain's CDR3 is CASIAGVGSYEQYF. Written as DNA, the CDR3 is TGTGCCAGTATAGCGGGAGTAGGGTCCTACGAGCAGTACTTC.